A selection of T cell receptor beta chains follows, all from one sample in a study of radiotherapy plus CTLA-4 blockade in lung cancer. Method: immunoSEQ multiplex PCR; TCRdb's copy keeps in-frame clones and lacks some. Seen here are about 24,000 clones, around 70% observed once, and the top ten hold roughly 3.3%. The specimen was peripheral blood, collected from a patient treated with radiotherapy plus ipilimumab. The source of these receptors is a human donor with non-small cell lung cancer whose response to radiotherapy plus ipilimumab could not be evaluated. Both conserved end residues are part of each CDR3. D genes are given only for firm matches. A row's size may be missing; if present it is once, few, many or a size class.

J | D | size | V | CDR3 | DNA
TRBJ2-3 | NA | NA | TRBV5-1 | CASSLSVGLGGADTQYF | TGCGCCAGCAGCTTGTCTGTTGGGCTTGGAGGGGCAGATACGCAGTATTTT
TRBJ2-3 | NA | NA | TRBV13 | CASSQAVAATDTQYF | TGTGCCAGCAGCCAAGCAGTAGCGGCCACAGATACGCAGTATTTT
TRBJ2-2 | NA | NA | TRBV19 | CASKPGVSAGELFF | TGTGCCAGTAAACCGGGAGTTTCTGCCGGGGAGCTGTTTTTT
TRBJ2-3 | NA | NA | TRBV2 | CASSEADTQYF | TGTGCCAGCAGCGAGGCAGATACGCAGTATTTT
TRBJ1-2 | NA | few | TRBV7-2 | CASSGQINYGYTF | TGTGCCAGCAGCGGCCAGATTAACTATGGCTACACCTTC
TRBJ2-7 | TRBD1 | once | TRBV4-3 | CASSQGTGWDYEQYF | TGCGCCAGCAGCCAAGGGACAGGGTGGGACTACGAGCAGTACTTC
TRBJ2-5 | TRBD1 | NA | TRBV5-1 | CASSLTGQGSETQYF | TGCGCCAGCAGCTTGACGGGACAGGGATCGGAGACCCAGTACTTC
TRBJ2-7 | NA | NA | TRBV19 | CASSTQQGHEQYF | TGTGCCAGTAGTACCCAACAGGGCCACGAGCAGTACTTC
TRBJ1-2 | NA | few | TRBV5-6 | CASSLQVFSDGYTF | TGTGCCAGCAGCTTACAGGTTTTCAGCGACGGCTACACCTTC
TRBJ2-1 | TRBD2 | NA | TRBV10-3 | CAIKELAGYNEQFF | TGTGCCATCAAGGAACTAGCGGGCTACAATGAGCAGTTCTTC
TRBJ1-6 | NA | once | TRBV18 | CASSQQESSYNSPLHF | TGTGCCAGCTCACAACAGGAAAGCTCCTATAATTCACCCCTCCACTTT
TRBJ2-3 | NA | NA | TRBV7-2 | CASSSGRADTQYF | TGTGCCAGCAGCTCAGGCAGGGCAGATACGCAGTATTTT
TRBJ1-3 | NA | NA | TRBV7-2 | CASSSSPGSGNTIYF | TGTGCCAGCAGCTCATCCCCGGGATCTGGAAACACCATATATTTT
TRBJ2-2 | NA | NA | TRBV19 | CASRPFRDSPAGELFF | TGTGCCAGTAGGCCCTTCAGGGACTCCCCCGCCGGGGAGCTGTTTTTT
TRBJ1-6 | NA | NA | TRBV2 | CASSGQNNSPLHF | TGTGCCAGCAGTGGACAGAATAATTCACCCCTCCACTTT
TRBJ2-1 | NA | once | TRBV7-8 | CASRAGSAYNEQFF | TGTGCCAGCAGGGCCGGTAGCGCTTACAATGAGCAGTTCTTC
TRBJ2-5 | TRBD2 | NA | TRBV5-1 | CASTRGGGETQYF | TGCGCCAGCACCCGGGGGGGAGGCGAGACCCAGTACTTC
TRBJ2-7 | TRBD2 | NA | TRBV28 | CATSPGTSGRAYEQYF | TGTGCCACCAGTCCCGGGACTAGCGGGAGGGCCTACGAGCAGTACTTC
TRBJ2-7 | NA | NA | TRBV18 | CASSPRDSSYEQYF | TGTGCCAGCTCACCACGCGACAGTTCCTACGAGCAGTACTTC
TRBJ2-7 | TRBD2 | NA | TRBV10-2 | CASRSSGETYEQYF | TGCGCCAGCAGGTCGAGCGGGGAGACTTACGAGCAGTACTTC
TRBJ2-2 | NA | NA | TRBV15 | CATSRDGVADTGELFF | TGTGCCACCAGCAGAGATGGAGTAGCGGACACCGGGGAGCTGTTTTTT
TRBJ2-7 | TRBD2 | NA | TRBV10-3 | CAISEPSGTSGAYEQYF | TGTGCCATCAGTGAGCCCTCCGGGACTAGCGGAGCCTACGAGCAGTACTTC
TRBJ2-3 | TRBD2 | few | TRBV4-3 | CASSQMTSGNTDTQYF | TGCGCCAGCAGCCAGATGACTAGCGGGAATACAGATACGCAGTATTTT
TRBJ2-3 | TRBD1 | NA | TRBV29-1 | CSSSGTGGTDTQYF | TGCAGCAGTTCCGGGACAGGGGGCACAGATACGCAGTATTTT
TRBJ2-7 | TRBD2 | NA | TRBV7-9 | CASSKRTSGSVSYEQYF | TGTGCCAGCAGCAAGCGGACTAGCGGGAGTGTCAGCTACGAGCAGTACTTC